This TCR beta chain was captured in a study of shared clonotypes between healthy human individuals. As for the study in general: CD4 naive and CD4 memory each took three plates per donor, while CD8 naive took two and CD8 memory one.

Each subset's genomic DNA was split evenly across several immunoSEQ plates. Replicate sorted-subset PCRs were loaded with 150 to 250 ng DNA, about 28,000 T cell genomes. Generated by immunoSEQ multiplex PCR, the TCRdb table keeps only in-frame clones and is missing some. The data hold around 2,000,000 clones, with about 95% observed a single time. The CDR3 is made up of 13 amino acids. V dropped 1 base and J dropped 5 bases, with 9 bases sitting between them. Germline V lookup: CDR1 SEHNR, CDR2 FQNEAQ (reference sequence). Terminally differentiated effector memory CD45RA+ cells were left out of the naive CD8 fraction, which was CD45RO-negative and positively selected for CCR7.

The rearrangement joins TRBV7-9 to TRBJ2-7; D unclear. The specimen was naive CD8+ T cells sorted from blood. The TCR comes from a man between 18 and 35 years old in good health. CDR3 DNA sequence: TGTGCCAGCAGCTTAGAGGGAACGGACGAGCAGTACTTC. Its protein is CASSLEGTDEQYF.